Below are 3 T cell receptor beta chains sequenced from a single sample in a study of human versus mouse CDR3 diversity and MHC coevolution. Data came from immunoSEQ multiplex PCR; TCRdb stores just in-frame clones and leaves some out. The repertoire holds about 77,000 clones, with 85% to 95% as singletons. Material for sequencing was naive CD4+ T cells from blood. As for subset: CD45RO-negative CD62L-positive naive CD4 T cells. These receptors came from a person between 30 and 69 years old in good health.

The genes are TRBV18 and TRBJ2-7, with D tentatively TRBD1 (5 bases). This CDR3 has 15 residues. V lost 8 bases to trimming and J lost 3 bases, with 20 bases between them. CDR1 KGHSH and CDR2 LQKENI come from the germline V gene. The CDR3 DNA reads TGTGCCAGCCAACCTCACCCCTCTCAGGGCTACGAGCAGTACTTC. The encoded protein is CASQPHPSQGYEQYF.

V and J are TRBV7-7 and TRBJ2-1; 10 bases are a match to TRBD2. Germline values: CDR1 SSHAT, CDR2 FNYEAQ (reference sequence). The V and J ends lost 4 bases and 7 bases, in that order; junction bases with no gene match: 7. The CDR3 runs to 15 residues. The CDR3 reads CASSSRTSGLNEQFF. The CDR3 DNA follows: TGTGCCAGCAGCTCTCGGACTAGCGGTTTGAATGAGCAGTTCTTC.

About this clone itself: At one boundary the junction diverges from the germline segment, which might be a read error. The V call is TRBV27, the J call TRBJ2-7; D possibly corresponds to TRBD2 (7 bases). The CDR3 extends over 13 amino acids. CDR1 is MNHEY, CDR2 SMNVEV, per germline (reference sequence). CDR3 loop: CASSPLGGASWDF. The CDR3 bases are TGTGCCAGCAGCCCATTGGGGGGGGCGAGTTGGGACTTC.